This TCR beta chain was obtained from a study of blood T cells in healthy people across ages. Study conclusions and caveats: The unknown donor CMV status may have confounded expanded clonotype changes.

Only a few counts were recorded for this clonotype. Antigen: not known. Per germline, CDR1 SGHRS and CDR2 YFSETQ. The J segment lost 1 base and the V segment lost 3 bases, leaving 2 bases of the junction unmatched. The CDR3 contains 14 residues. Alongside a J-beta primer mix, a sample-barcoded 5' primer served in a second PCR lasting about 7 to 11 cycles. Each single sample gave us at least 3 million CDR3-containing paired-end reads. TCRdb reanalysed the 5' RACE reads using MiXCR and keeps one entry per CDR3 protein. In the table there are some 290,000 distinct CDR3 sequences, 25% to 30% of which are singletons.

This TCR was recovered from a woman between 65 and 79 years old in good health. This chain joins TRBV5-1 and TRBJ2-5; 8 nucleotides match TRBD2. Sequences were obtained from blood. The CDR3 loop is CASSSTSGQETQYF. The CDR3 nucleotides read TGCGCCAGCAGCTCAACTAGCGGCCAAGAGACCCAGTACTTC. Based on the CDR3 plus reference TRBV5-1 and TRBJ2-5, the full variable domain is KAGVTQTPRYLIKTRGQQVTLSCSPISGHRSVSWYQQTPGQGLQFLFEYFSETQRNKGNFPGRFSGRQFSNSRSEMNVSTLELGDSALYLCASSSTSGQETQYFGPGTRLLVL.